A single TCR beta chain is shown here with its context. Antigen unknown. The data stem from a study of blood T cells in healthy people across ages. General observations from the study: Expanded clonotype shifts may have been confounded, as the donors had an unknown CMV status.

PCR was performed a second time for 7 to 11 cycles using a sample-barcoded 5' primer and a J-beta primer mix. TCRdb recomputed calls from the 5' RACE reads with MiXCR, one row per CDR3 protein. The sample holds over a million distinct CDR3 sequences, roughly 40% seen once. The CDR3 loop spans 15 amino acids. Germline trimming cut 8 bases from V and 1 base from J; bases unmatched to any gene: 9. CDR1 is MNHEY, CDR2 SMNVEV, per germline (reference sequence). The sample, about 9.7 milliliters of peripheral blood, was drawn from each donor. The V call is TRBV27, the J call TRBJ2-3; 7 bases map to TRBD1. The source of this sequence is a woman younger than 30 in good health. Specimen: blood. Written as DNA, the CDR3 is TGTGCCAGCGCTCCCTTAGGGGGCCGCACAGATACGCAGTATTTT. Protein product: CASAPLGGRTDTQYF.